The entry that follows covers one T cell receptor (beta chain) sequence. Its cognate antigen is unknown. Per germline, CDR1 MNHEY and CDR2 SMNVEV (reference sequence). The CDR3 loop spans 14 amino acids. Trimming stripped 6 bases from V and 6 bases from J, with 15 bases between. The PCR had 60 Vbeta and 13 Jbeta primers. Measured with immunoSEQ multiplex PCR; TCRdb has only the in-frame clones, and not every one. The sample yields approximately 160,000 clones, approximately 72% seen once. This record belongs to a study of cytomegalovirus exposure and HLA in healthy donors. Whole-study results and caveats: In most subjects, TCR beta sequences reportedly gave accurate predictions of HLA-A and HLA-B alleles.

The source is a man aged 45-65 years in good health and CMV-seronegative. Material for sequencing was PBMCs. V usage is TRBV27 and J usage is TRBJ2-1; the D gene is possibly TRBD2 (5 bases). Here the CDR3 reads CASSFRGSGNEQFF. CDR3 sequence (DNA): TGTGCCAGCAGCTTTCGGGGTAGTGGCAATGAGCAGTTCTTC.